This T cell receptor (beta chain) comes out of a study of blood T cell repertoires in COVID-19. Study-wide context: Samples taken during acute and convalescent COVID-19 were collected in the United States, Italy and Spain.

Recruitment covered 20 to 25 US areas and drew participants whose ages spanned about 18 to 100 years. Study processing details: Researchers report that nucleated cell counts were estimated from reference gene primer amplification. The repertoire was sequenced with immunoSEQ multiplex PCR; TCRdb's copy has only in-frame clones and lacks some. D and trimming come from the DNA, and the V and J calls and clone size come from that table. The sample comprises about 340,000 clones, around 86% of which are singletons, and about 4.2% rests with the top ten. As to this clone: The germline gene is not matched at one end of the junction; a read error may be the cause.

This CDR3 comprises 15 residues. The germline CDR1 and CDR2 sequences are MNHNS and SASEGT. The receptor's source is a woman aged 40 to 50 with acute COVID-19. V usage is TRBV6-1 and J usage is TRBJ2-7; 8 nucleotides match TRBD2. The sequenced sample consisted of PBMCs or T cells enriched from blood (not recorded which). The CDR3 here is CASSESRRLASGIPF. The DNA of the CDR3 is TGTGCCAGCAGTGAAAGTCGGAGACTAGCGTCCGGGATCCCCTTC.